This TCR beta chain was identified during a study of CD8 T cells in Susac syndrome. The authors reverse transcribed roughly 0.5 to 1 ug RNA with random hexamers. TCRdb re-called the immunoSEQ multiplex PCR reads with MiXCR, one entry per CDR3 protein. The sample consists of about 210,000 distinct CDR3 sequences, approximately 94% of them appearing once. From germline, CDR1 is MNHNS and CDR2 SASEGT. The CDR3 contains 13 residues. Trimming took 6 bases from V and 4 from J, leaving 12 bases between them. Sequencing was carried out using CD4+ T cells from PBMCs. This chain connects TRBV6-1 to TRBJ1-1; D is unclear. This clonotype was sampled from a human donor in good health. The CDR3: CASRERAFTEAFF. CDR3 bases: TGTGCCAGCAGGGAACGCGCCTTCACTGAAGCTTTCTTT.